The rows below give T cell receptor beta chains drawn from one sample of a study of response to subunit inactivated influenza vaccine. TCRdb reprocessed the RT-PCR reads via MiXCR and lists one record per CDR3 protein. In the table there are 750,000 to 850,000 distinct CDR3 sequences, around 20% of which are singletons. The specimen comprised PBMCs from blood, sampled 5 to 6 days after vaccination. Every receptor here comes from a man aged 45-65 years who received an inactivated influenza vaccine. Both conserved end residues are part of each CDR3. Fields, in order: V gene, CDR3 protein.

>TRBV20-1
CSASLGGGVQYF
>TRBV5-1
CASCVFSTDTDTQYF
>TRBV7-9
CASGQMGGTEAFF
>TRBV5-1
CASSQGPGGETQYF
>TRBV5-8
CASRPRTGANPFEQYF
>TRBV9
CASSAGSGTEAFF
>TRBV7-9
CASSLDSVQPQHF
>TRBV6-5
CASSYSGDSQETQYF
>TRBV10-3
CAISEALGGMYEQYF
>TRBV5-1
CASMAGLGVGEQYF
>TRBV10-3
CAISDPGVYNEQFF
>TRBV11-2
CASSFVGLAGSEQFF
>TRBV5-5
CASKADAGTQYF
>TRBV7-2
CASSLSRQNNEQFF
>TRBV6-5
CASTYWGGYTGELFF
>TRBV20-1
CSARGDRHRRDEQFF
>TRBV7-2
CASTWTSGYNEQFF